These 16 T cell receptor beta chains share one sample of origin, sequenced in a study of blood T cell repertoires in COVID-19 (dated by TCRdb to about 2020). Library prep was done by the immunoSEQ multiplex PCR assay. In TCRdb, the immuneACCESS table is reduced to in-frame sequences with V and J assigned. These tables do not hold every clone; where another copy was compared, an unresolved V gene accounts for under half, and the others remain unexplained. This sample lists about 260,000 clones; approximately 80% were detected once. Of the sample, 1.9% is held by the ten largest clones. The source material was peripheral blood. The receptors were gathered from an elderly woman with acute or convalescent COVID-19.

This clone was recorded only once. The CDR3 region has the DNA TGTGCCAGTAGTCAGGGACAGGGGTCTTCCTACGAGCAGTACTTC. Translation: CASSQGQGSSYEQYF. This chain links TRBV19 with TRBJ2-7, with TRBD1 identical over 10 bases. Germline values: CDR1 LNHDA, CDR2 SQIVND (reference sequence). V lost 5 bases to trimming and J lost 1 base; unmatched junction nucleotides: 5. The CDR3 contains 15 residues.

The chain combines TRBV21-1 with TRBJ1-2; TRBD1, the table's D call, was not compared with the DNA. TRBV21-1 is a known pseudogene. The CDR3 contains 19 residues. DNA for the CDR3: TGTGCCAGCAGCAGGGCGAATAGGACAGGGGCCGCCAACCCATATGGCTACACCTTC. Its translation: CASSRANRTGAANPYGYTF.

The chain employs TRBV7-9 and TRBJ1-6; D is ambiguous. Per the germline V gene, CDR1 is SEHNR and CDR2 is FQNEAQ (reference sequence). CDR3 length equals 14 residues. Trimming removed 5 bases from V and 5 bases from J, with 10 bases in between. CDR3 protein: CASSQTLDNSPLHF. The CDR3 region has the DNA TGTGCCAGCAGCCAGACACTAGATAATTCACCCCTCCACTTT.

The rearrangement joins TRBV6-5 to TRBJ1-4, with D tentatively TRBD1 (5 bases). V lost 8 bases to trimming and J lost 13 bases, with 20 bases between them. The CDR3 loop spans 13 amino acids. Germline assignment: CDR1 MNHEY and CDR2 SVGAGI. The CDR3 protein is CASYLGQYGVLFF. CDR3 in DNA: TGTGCCAGCTATCTGGGGCAGTATGGGGTACTGTTTTTT.

The chain links TRBV5-1 to TRBJ2-1; D gene uncertain. The CDR3 contains 15 residues. Deletions cut 0 bases from V and 0 bases from J, with 7 bases between. The germline CDR1 and CDR2 sequences are SGHRS and YFSETQ. DNA for the CDR3: TGCGCCAGCAGCTTGGCTGTCGGCTCCTACAATGAGCAGTTCTTC. Its protein product is CASSLAVGSYNEQFF.

The chain couples TRBV7-8 to TRBJ2-1, with D perhaps matching TRBD2 (6 bases). The germline V and J ends were trimmed by 1 base and 1 base, with 8 bases remaining between them. Germline values: CDR1 SGHVS, CDR2 FQNEAQ. The length of the CDR3 is 15 residues. CDR3 nucleotide sequence: TGTGCCAGCAGCTTAGTCGGGGGATCCTACAATGAGCAGTTCTTC. It codes for CASSLVGGSYNEQFF. The full variable domain, with the rest looked up from reference TRBV7-8 and TRBJ2-1, is GAGVSQSPRYKVAKRGQDVALRCDPISGHVSLFWYQQALGQGPEFLTYFQNEAQLDKSGLPSDRFFAERPEGSVSTLKIQRTQQEDSAVYLCASSLVGGSYNEQFFGPGTRLTVL.

V and J are TRBV9 and TRBJ1-1; 11 bases match TRBD1. The CDR3 sequence is 12 residues long. V was pared by 5 bases and J by 6 bases, with 0 bases of the junction left unmatched. Germline-derived CDR1 and CDR2 are SGDLS and YYNGEE. In DNA form, the CDR3 reads TGTGCCAGCAGGGGACAGGGGGCTGAAGCTTTCTTT. It specifies CASRGQGAEAFF.

V usage is TRBV5-4 and J usage is TRBJ2-3, with D possibly being TRBD2 (7 bases). Germline CDR1 reads SGHNT; CDR2 reads YYREEE (reference sequence). This CDR3 is 15 amino acids long. Trimming left V 1 base short and J 6 bases short, with 15 bases between. CDR3: CASSLPGGGQDTQYF. Written as DNA, the CDR3 is TGTGCCAGCAGCTTGCCCGGCGGGGGCCAGGATACGCAGTATTTT.

The chain joins TRBV7-9 to TRBJ1-1; D is perhaps TRBD1 (6 bases). The CDR3 runs 15 residues. The germline V gene encodes CDR1 SEHNR and CDR2 FQNEAQ (reference sequence). V lost 4 bases and J lost 1, with 13 bases in between. The CDR3 here is CASSSGHRENTEAFF. DNA for the CDR3: TGTGCCAGCAGCTCAGGCCACAGGGAGAACACTGAAGCTTTCTTT. Using reference TRBV7-9 and TRBJ1-1 for the parts outside the CDR3, the full variable domain is DTGVSQNPRHKITKRGQNVTFRCDPISEHNRLYWYRQTLGQGPEFLTYFQNEAQLEKSRLLSDRFSAERPKGSFSTLEIQRTEQGDSAMYLCASSSGHRENTEAFFGQGTRLTVV.

The rearrangement joins TRBV21-1 to TRBJ1-1. TRBV21-1 is listed as a pseudogene. The CDR3 length is 13 residues. Here the CDR3 reads CASPRRGNTEAFF. In nucleotides, the CDR3 is TGTGCCAGCCCCCGTAGAGGAAACACTGAAGCTTTCTTT.

This chain joins TRBV5-4 and TRBJ1-2, with a possible D match to TRBD1 (6 bases). V shed 4 bases and J shed 8 bases, with 24 bases lying between them. The V gene's germline CDR1 is SGHNT and CDR2 YYREEE (reference sequence). This CDR3 region has 16 residues. CDR3 sequence: CASSREAAGEREGYTF. The CDR3 DNA reads TGTGCCAGCAGCCGAGAGGCCGCAGGGGAGCGGGAGGGCTACACCTTC.

This chain joins TRBV15 and TRBJ2-7; 10 bases are a match to TRBD1. With 1 base clipped from V and 3 bases from J, the junction kept 6 bases outside the gene matches. Germline CDR1 is LNHNV and CDR2 is YYDKDF (reference sequence). This CDR3 has 16 amino acids. The CDR3 DNA follows: TGTGCCACCAGCAGAGGGACAGGGGGATCCAGCTACGAGCAGTACTTC. Translation: CATSRGTGGSSYEQYF.

The chain uses TRBV11-3 and TRBJ2-2; TRBD1 aligns across 7 bases. J was trimmed by 4 bases and V by 6 bases; bases with no gene match: 8. The CDR3 is 15 residues long. From germline, CDR1 is SGHNT and CDR2 YENEEA. In DNA, the CDR3 is TGTGCCAGCAGACACACAGGGGTAGGCACCGGGGAGCTGTTTTTT. This codes for CASRHTGVGTGELFF.

The CDR3 DNA reads TGTGCCAGCAGCTTTAGGCCTAGGGCGGGAGGGACACTCGAGCAGTACTTC. As protein: CASSFRPRAGGTLEQYF. The V call is TRBV7-8, the J call TRBJ2-7; 9 positions agree with TRBD2. This CDR3 contains 17 residues. From germline, CDR1 is SGHVS and CDR2 FQNEAQ. V lost 3 bases and J lost 6; bases outside the gene matches: 15.

This clone was picked up a small number of times. The genes are TRBV6-2 or TRBV6-3 and TRBJ2-5, with D tentatively TRBD2 (5 bases). CDR1 is MNHEY and CDR2 is SVGEGT in the germline V gene. V lost 5 bases to trimming and J lost 5 bases, with 18 bases between them. The CDR3 contains 15 residues. CDR3 amino acids: CASSRAPGIPETQYF. CDR3 in DNA: TGTGCCAGCAGTCGAGCCCCCGGGATTCCCGAGACCCAGTACTTC.

V gene TRBV7-9 combines with J gene TRBJ2-7, with TRBD1 matching 7 bases. This CDR3 is 14 amino acids long. Germline-derived CDR1 and CDR2 are SEHNR and FQNEAQ (reference sequence). With 10 bases clipped from V and 6 bases from J, the junction kept 15 bases outside the gene matches. CDR3 sequence reads: CAISAPDRETEQYF. The CDR3 coding sequence is TGTGCCATTAGCGCCCCCGACAGGGAAACCGAGCAGTACTTC.